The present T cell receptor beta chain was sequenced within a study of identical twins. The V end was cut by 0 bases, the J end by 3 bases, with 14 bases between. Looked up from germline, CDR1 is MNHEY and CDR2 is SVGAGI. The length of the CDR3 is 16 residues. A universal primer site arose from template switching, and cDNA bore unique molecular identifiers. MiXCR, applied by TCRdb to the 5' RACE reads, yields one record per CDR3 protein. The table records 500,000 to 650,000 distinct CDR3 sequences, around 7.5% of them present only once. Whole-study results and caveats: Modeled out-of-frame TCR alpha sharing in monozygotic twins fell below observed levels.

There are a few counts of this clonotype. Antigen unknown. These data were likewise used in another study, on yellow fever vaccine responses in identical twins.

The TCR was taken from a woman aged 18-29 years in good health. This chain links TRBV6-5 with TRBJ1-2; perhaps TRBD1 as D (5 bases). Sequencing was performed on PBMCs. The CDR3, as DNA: TGTGCCAGCAGTTACTCCCCAATTCGGGGCGACTATGGCTACACCTTC. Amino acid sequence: CASSYSPIRGDYGYTF.